Listed below are T cell receptor beta chains from one sample, sequenced in a study of T cells after yellow fever vaccination. TCRdb reprocessed the 5' RACE reads with MiXCR, giving one entry per CDR3 protein. The data hold approximately 260,000 distinct CDR3 sequences, with 10% to 15% observed a single time. The sequencing used CD4+ T cells sorted from PBMCs, collected 45 days after the yellow fever booster vaccination. The receptors stem from a man aged 25-45 years who received the YFV17D yellow fever vaccine. CDR3s include the opening cysteine and the closing phenylalanine or tryptophan. D genes are given only for firm matches. Size is omitted from some rows. Given values are once, few, many or a class for expanded clones.

v_gene,abundance,d_gene,j_gene,CDR3nt,CDR3aa
TRBV12-3/TRBV12-4,NA,NA,TRBJ2-3,TGTGCCAGCAGTTTAGTGGGAGCGTCCCGAGATACGCAGTATTTT,CASSLVGASRDTQYF
TRBV20-1,few,NA,TRBJ2-7,TGCAGTGCTAGAGATTCACAGGGCGTCGGAGAGCAGTACTTC,CSARDSQGVGEQYF
TRBV28,few,NA,TRBJ2-7,TGTGCCAGCAGTTTGGTGACAGGGAGGCTCGAGGGGTCGGGAGGACGGAACGAGCAGTACTTC,CASSLVTGRLEGSGGRNEQYF
TRBV5-4,many,TRBD2,TRBJ2-7,TGTGCCAGCAGCTTGGCTACTAGCGGAAAAGCCTACGAGCAGTACTTC,CASSLATSGKAYEQYF
TRBV7-2,few,NA,TRBJ2-3,TGTGCCAGCAGCTTAGTAGCGCTTAGGACAGATACGCAGTATTTT,CASSLVALRTDTQYF
TRBV10-2,few,NA,TRBJ2-5,TGCGCCACCTCTGCCGGGCCAGTGGAGACCCAGTACTTC,CATSAGPVETQYF
TRBV20-1,NA,NA,TRBJ2-5,TGCAGCGGCCGGAAAGAGACCCAGTACTTC,CSGRKETQYF
TRBV6-1,many,NA,TRBJ2-7,TGTGCCAGCAGCGACCCAGGGATCTACGAGCAGTACTTC,CASSDPGIYEQYF
TRBV5-1,few,TRBD2,TRBJ2-3,TGCGCCAGCCTTAGCGGGAGCACAGATACGCAGTATTTT,CASLSGSTDTQYF
TRBV7-9,NA,NA,TRBJ2-3,TGTGCCAGCAGCTTTCTGGGCACAGATACGCAGTATTTT,CASSFLGTDTQYF
TRBV25-1,NA,NA,TRBJ2-1,TGTGCCAGCAGTGATTGGAGGGGGGATGAGCAGTTCTTC,CASSDWRGDEQFF
TRBV27,many,NA,TRBJ2-5,TGTGCCAGCAGTCCCCTCTCCCGAGCAGGGACCCAGTACTTC,CASSPLSRAGTQYF
TRBV7-9,few,TRBD2,TRBJ2-1,TGTGCCAGCAGCTTAGTACGGGTAGCGGGAGAGAATGAGCAGTTCTTC,CASSLVRVAGENEQFF
TRBV6-2/TRBV6-3,NA,NA,TRBJ2-7,TGTGCCAGCCACAGTCAGGGACGGCAGTACTTC,CASHSQGRQYF
TRBV20-1,NA,NA,TRBJ2-7,TGCAGTGCAACCGAGGAAGGATACGAGCAGTACTTC,CSATEEGYEQYF
TRBV7-2,NA,TRBD2,TRBJ2-1,TGTGCCAGCAGCTTGGGGACTACTTACAATGAGCAGTTCTTC,CASSLGTTYNEQFF
TRBV20-1,few,TRBD2,TRBJ2-3,TGCAGTGCCCTTGGACTAGCGGGGTCCACAGATACGCAGTATTTT,CSALGLAGSTDTQYF
TRBV5-1,few,NA,TRBJ2-1,TGCGCCAGCGGTGCCCGGACGCCAAACAATGAGCAGTTCTTC,CASGARTPNNEQFF
TRBV5-1,few,NA,TRBJ2-1,TGCGCCAGTCACACAGCGGCATCCTACAATGAGCAGTTCTTC,CASHTAASYNEQFF
TRBV5-1,many,TRBD2,TRBJ2-3,TGTGCCAGCACACTAGCGGGAGGGACAGATACGCAGTATTTT,CASTLAGGTDTQYF
TRBV7-2,NA,NA,TRBJ2-7,TGTGCCAGCAGCGTTGGACCGGGTTTCTCCGAGCAGTACTTC,CASSVGPGFSEQYF
TRBV6-1,NA,NA,TRBJ2-2,TGTGCCAGCCGATGGAACACCGGGGAGCTGTTTTTT,CASRWNTGELFF
TRBV12-3/TRBV12-4,few,NA,TRBJ2-4,TGTGCCAGCAGTTTAGCCCCCAACATTCAGTACTTC,CASSLAPNIQYF
TRBV3-1,NA,TRBD2,TRBJ2-1,TGTGCCTGCTCCCAACGGGGGGGAGGGGCCTACAATGAGCAGTTCTTC,CACSQRGGGAYNEQFF
TRBV12-3/TRBV12-4,few,NA,TRBJ2-1,TGTGCCAGCAGTTTACGGTACTCCTACAATGAGCAGTTCTTC,CASSLRYSYNEQFF
TRBV5-1,few,NA,TRBJ1-3,TGCGCCAGCAGCCCCGCGCCGAGGGAATCTGGAAACACCATATATTTT,CASSPAPRESGNTIYF
TRBV5-1,few,TRBD2,TRBJ2-1,TGCGCCAGCAGCTTGGGACTAGCGGGACCATACAATGAGCAGTTCTTC,CASSLGLAGPYNEQFF
TRBV6-2/TRBV6-3,few,TRBD2,TRBJ2-1,TGTGCCAGCAAGCGCCCGACTAGCGGGATTTCCTACAATGAGCAGTTCTTC,CASKRPTSGISYNEQFF
TRBV7-9,NA,NA,TRBJ2-7,TGTGCCAGCAGCCTGTCGACAGTCTCCTACGAGCAGTACTTC,CASSLSTVSYEQYF
TRBV9,few,TRBD2,TRBJ2-1,TGTGCCAGCAGCGTATTAACTAGCGGGAGGGAAGAGCAGTTCTTC,CASSVLTSGREEQFF
TRBV7-7,many,TRBD1,TRBJ2-5,TGTGCCAGCAGTGGACAGGGGATCAAAGAGACCCAGTACTTC,CASSGQGIKETQYF
TRBV5-1,few,TRBD2,TRBJ2-3,TGCGCCAGCAAATCCGGGACTAGCGTAATCACAGATACGCAGTATTTT,CASKSGTSVITDTQYF
TRBV5-1,NA,NA,TRBJ2-7,TGCGCCAGCAGATTCCTTCAGGGACTGGAATTGCACGAGCAGTACTTC,CASRFLQGLELHEQYF
TRBV11-2,few,TRBD1,TRBJ2-1,TGTGCCAGCAGCTTTTTGGACAGGCGCGACAATGAGCAGTTCTTC,CASSFLDRRDNEQFF
TRBV16,NA,NA,TRBJ2-2,TGTGCCAGCAGCCGACAGGTTCCTCCCACCGGGGAGCTGTTTTTT,CASSRQVPPTGELFF
TRBV12-3/TRBV12-4,few,TRBD1,TRBJ2-1,TGTGCCAGCCGGACAGGGGCTTACTCCTACAATGAGCAGTTCTTC,CASRTGAYSYNEQFF
TRBV7-9,few,TRBD2,TRBJ2-4,TGTGCCAGCAGCTTGGGGGGGGGGTACGACATTCAGTACTTC,CASSLGGGYDIQYF
TRBV20-1,NA,NA,TRBJ1-5,TGCAGTGCTCAAGCGGGATCCAATCAGCCCCAGCATTTT,CSAQAGSNQPQHF
TRBV20-1,NA,TRBD1,TRBJ1-1,TGCAGTGCTTACACCCAGGGGGGGGGGACTGAAGCTTTCTTT,CSAYTQGGGTEAFF
TRBV12-3/TRBV12-4,few,NA,TRBJ2-1,TGTGCCAGCTATGTCAGCTCCTACAATGAGCAGTTCTTC,CASYVSSYNEQFF
TRBV28,few,NA,TRBJ2-4,TGTGCCAGCAGTCCCGTTCCCTCAGTAGCGGAAAACATTCAGTACTTC,CASSPVPSVAENIQYF
TRBV20-1,many,TRBD1,TRBJ2-3,TGCAGTGCTAGGGGACCAGGGGGAGAGGAGGATACGCAGTATTTT,CSARGPGGEEDTQYF
TRBV7-9,few,TRBD2,TRBJ2-5,TGTGCCAGCAGCGCCGGACTAGCGGGAGCTGGAGAGACCCAGTACTTC,CASSAGLAGAGETQYF
TRBV5-1,NA,NA,TRBJ2-5,TGCGCCAGCAGCTTGGATCCGGGGTACCAAGAGACCCAGTACTTC,CASSLDPGYQETQYF
TRBV5-1,NA,NA,TRBJ2-7,TGCGCCAGCAGCTTGGGACCCCCCCCTGAACTCCAGTACTTC,CASSLGPPPELQYF
TRBV6-9,NA,NA,TRBJ2-5,TGTGCCAGCAAAGGCTTAGGGGAGACCCAGTACTTC,CASKGLGETQYF
TRBV5-4,few,TRBD1,TRBJ1-2,TGTGCCAGCAGCGGCCGGGACAGGGAAAAGAGCTTC,CASSGRDREKSF
TRBV27,few,TRBD2,TRBJ2-2,TGTGCCAGCAGTTTAGGACTAGCGGGTCCTCGGGAGCTGTTTTTT,CASSLGLAGPRELFF
TRBV5-1,NA,NA,TRBJ2-5,TGCGCCAGCACCAGTGGGGGGTCGGTGCAGGAGACCCAGTACTTC,CASTSGGSVQETQYF
TRBV10-3,once,TRBD1,TRBJ1-6,TGTGCCATCAGTGAGTCGCAGGGGGCGAGCTCCTATAATTCACCCCTCCACTTT,CAISESQGASSYNSPLHF
TRBV3-1,NA,NA,TRBJ1-1,TGTGCCAGCAGCCAAGATGGGAGCCAACAAGCTTTCTTT,CASSQDGSQQAFF
TRBV20-1,NA,NA,TRBJ2-7,TGCAGTGTAGGGGGCTACGAGCAGTACTTC,CSVGGYEQYF
TRBV10-3,NA,NA,TRBJ2-5,TGTGCCATCAGTGGTACACCCTGGGAGACCCAGTACTTC,CAISGTPWETQYF
TRBV5-1,many,TRBD1,TRBJ2-7,TGTGCCAGCAGCTTAGGGGGCGGAAGCTCCTACGAGCAGTACTTC,CASSLGGGSSYEQYF
TRBV5-1,NA,TRBD2,TRBJ2-5,TGCGCCAGCAGCTTGAGATCGGGAGGAGAAGAGACCCAGTACTTC,CASSLRSGGEETQYF
TRBV7-2,few,TRBD2,TRBJ2-1,TGTGCCAGCAGTTTTACCGGGACTAGGGGTTACAATGAGCAGTTCTTC,CASSFTGTRGYNEQFF
TRBV7-2,few,TRBD2,TRBJ2-1,TGTGCCAGCAGCTTAGCCGGGACTAGGCGTAATGAGCAGTTCTTC,CASSLAGTRRNEQFF